These 15 T cell receptor beta chains were sequenced from one sample in a study of T cells in Graves' hyperthyroidism and ophthalmopathy. It was RNA transcripts that yielded the amplified TCR beta CDR3 regions. The TCR CDR3 was amplified in a first-round RT-PCR using the HTBI primer set. One entry per CDR3 protein results from TCRdb running MiXCR on the multiplex PCR reads. This table holds 500,000 or so distinct CDR3 sequences, about 16% found once. Material: blood. The source is a woman in her twenties or thirties with Graves' ophthalmopathy.

This clonotype occurred a few times. The V and J genes are TRBV30 and TRBJ2-1, with D hard to call. Germline assignment: CDR1 GTSNPN and CDR2 SVGIG (reference sequence). This CDR3 is 12 amino acids long. Trimming pared 1 base from V and 9 bases from J, leaving 10 bases between. The CDR3 region is CAWSEIQGEQFF. The CDR3 DNA follows: TGTGCCTGGAGTGAGATCCAAGGTGAGCAGTTCTTC.

The genes are TRBV6-9 and TRBJ1-2; weak D call: TRBD1 (6 bases). Trimming removed 3 bases from V and 2 bases from J, with 16 bases in between. From germline, CDR1 is MNHGY and CDR2 SVAAGI. This CDR3 has 16 residues. Here the CDR3 reads CASSYLYRDFNYGYTF. DNA for the CDR3: TGTGCCAGCAGTTACTTGTACAGGGATTTCAACTATGGCTACACCTTC.

This chain connects TRBV7-9 to TRBJ1-2; D unresolved. The V end lost 8 bases, the J end lost 7 bases, and 8 bases lay between the germline ends. This CDR3 has 10 residues. Germline lookup yields CDR1 SEHNR and CDR2 FQNEAQ (reference sequence). CDR3 DNA sequence: TGTGCCAGCTCAGGTTCTGGCTACACCTTC. As protein: CASSGSGYTF.

This clonotype has more than one count but fewer than ten. The chain is built from TRBV27 and TRBJ2-3, with D maybe TRBD2 (5 bases). Germline V gene lookup returns CDR1 MNHEY and CDR2 SMNVEV (reference sequence). Between the trimmed V and J ends, which lost 3 bases and 1 base, there was a span of 11 bases. There are 15 residues in the CDR3. In DNA form, the CDR3 reads TGTGCCAGCAGTTTTTCTCTAGCAGGCACAGATACGCAGTATTTT. This encodes CASSFSLAGTDTQYF.

This chain uses TRBV20-1 with TRBJ1-6, with D possibly being TRBD1 (5 bases). Trimming removed 3 bases from V and 7 bases from J, with 16 bases in between. Looked up from germline, CDR1 is DFQATT and CDR2 is SNEGSKA (reference sequence). The CDR3 covers 15 residues. The CDR3, as DNA: TGCAGTGCTAGGCGGGGGTCGACAGAAAATTCACCCCTCCACTTT. It specifies CSARRGSTENSPLHF.

This clonotype came up a few times. This chain joins TRBV27 and TRBJ2-3; maybe TRBD2 (5 bases). There are 12 residues in the CDR3. Germline CDR1 reads MNHEY; CDR2 reads SMNVEV (reference sequence). Trimming pared 6 bases from V and 10 bases from J, leaving 14 bases between. The CDR3 protein is CASSLLRGAQYF. Here the CDR3 DNA reads TGTGCCAGCAGCCTATTACGGGGAGCGCAGTATTTT.

A few counts support this clonotype. The chain links TRBV24-1 to TRBJ2-7; D gene unclear. Germline lookup yields CDR1 KGHDR and CDR2 SFDVKD. V gave up 0 bases and J gave up 5 bases, with 4 bases separating them. The CDR3 loop spans 12 amino acids. Here the CDR3 reads CATSDLEDEQYF. For the CDR3, the DNA is TGTGCCACCAGTGATTTGGAAGACGAGCAGTACTTC.

This clonotype was observed a few times. The chain links TRBV6-1 to TRBJ1-3; D perhaps matches TRBD1 (5 bases). The CDR3 has 15 amino acids. The germline V gene has CDR1 MNHNS and CDR2 SASEGT. V was trimmed by 5 bases and J by 0 bases, leaving 11 bases between them. CDR3 amino acids: CASSSGHLSGNTIYF. CDR3 coding DNA: TGTGCCAGCAGTTCAGGACACCTCTCTGGAAACACCATATATTTT.

This clonotype showed up just a few times. The CDR3 region is CASTLGTGRKDSPLHF. The CDR3 DNA follows: TGTGCCAGCACCTTGGGGACAGGGAGGAAAGATTCACCCCTCCACTTT. The chain uses TRBV28 and TRBJ1-6; 9 positions agree with TRBD1. The CDR3 sequence is 16 residues long. The germline CDR1 and CDR2 sequences are MDHEN and SYDVKM. Germline trimming cut 7 bases from V and 8 bases from J; bases unmatched to any gene: 12.

This clonotype was seen repeatedly, ten times or more. The V and J genes are TRBV20-1 and TRBJ2-3; the match to TRBD2 covers 11 bases. Unmatched junction bases numbered 8, after V lost 0 bases and J lost 6 bases. The CDR3 totals 16 residues. The germline V gene encodes CDR1 DFQATT and CDR2 SNEGSKA (reference sequence). The CDR3 reads CSAREVAGGPADTQYF. The CDR3 DNA is TGCAGTGCTAGAGAGGTAGCGGGAGGGCCAGCTGATACGCAGTATTTT.

The table lists this clonotype with a few counts. The chain links TRBV7-2 to TRBJ1-5; 7 nucleotides agree with TRBD1. The CDR3 loop spans 15 amino acids. V shed 1 base and J 3 bases; nucleotides not matched to a gene: 3. CDR1 and CDR2 (germline): SGHTA, FQGNSA. This chain's CDR3 is CASSLVGTDNQPQHF. CDR3 in DNA: TGTGCCAGCAGCTTAGTCGGGACAGACAATCAGCCCCAGCATTTT. Full variable domain (outside the CDR3, taken from reference TRBV7-2 and TRBJ1-5): GAGVSQSPSNKVTEKGKDVELRCDPISGHTALYWYRQSLGQGLEFLIYFQGNSAPDKSGLPSDRFSAERTGGSVSTLTIQRTQQEDSAVYLCASSLVGTDNQPQHFGDGTRLSIL.

Many counts were recorded for this clonotype. The J gene is TRBJ1-5, the V gene TRBV30; D is undetermined. With 2 bases removed from V and 3 bases from J, the gap between germline ends came to 8 bases. The length of the CDR3 is 13 residues. Germline CDR1 is GTSNPN and CDR2 is SVGIG (reference sequence). CDR3 amino acids: CAWSSSYNQPQHF. CDR3 sequence (DNA): TGTGCCTGGAGTAGCAGTTACAATCAGCCCCAGCATTTT.

V usage is TRBV28 and J usage is TRBJ1-1; TRBD1 might be the D (6 bases). Trimming shortened V by 5 bases and J by 3 bases, and 13 bases separated the two germline ends. Germline-derived CDR1 and CDR2 are MDHEN and SYDVKM. This CDR3 region has 14 residues. CDR3 in amino acids: CASSPFRGDTEAFF. CDR3 nucleotides: TGTGCCAGCAGTCCTTTCAGGGGAGACACTGAAGCTTTCTTT.

This clonotype was detected ten times or more. The chain couples TRBV20-1 to TRBJ2-7; D may be TRBD2 (5 bases). Trimming took 2 bases from V and 1 from J, leaving 12 bases between them. This CDR3 contains 14 residues. Germline CDR1 DFQATT, CDR2 SNEGSKA (reference sequence). The CDR3 region has the DNA TGCAGTGCTAGATCGGACGGGGATTCCTACGAGCAGTACTTC. This gives the protein CSARSDGDSYEQYF.

This clonotype has a count of ten or more. The chain carries TRBV11-2 and TRBJ2-7; 9 bases agree with TRBD1. V was pared by 0 bases and J by 2 bases, with 5 bases of the junction left unmatched. This CDR3 spans 16 amino acids. The germline V gene has CDR1 SGHAT and CDR2 FQNNGV. CDR3 bases: TGTGCCAGCAGCTTAGAGACCAGGACAGGGGCCTACGAGCAGTACTTC. Translating it yields CASSLETRTGAYEQYF. Combining the CDR3 with reference TRBV11-2 and TRBJ2-7 gives the whole variable domain EAGVAQSPRYKIIEKRQSVAFWCNPISGHATLYWYQQILGQGPKLLIQFQNNGVVDDSQLPKDRFSAERLKGVDSTLKIQPAKLEDSAVYLCASSLETRTGAYEQYFGPGTRLTVT.